These 9 T cell receptor beta chains share one sample of origin, sequenced in a study of vaccination effects on CD4 cells after COVID-19. ViraFEST expansion of antigen-specific CD4+ T cells with viral peptide pools preceded sequencing. Once cultured for more than nine days, the cells underwent separation to obtain CD4+ T cells. Convalescent patients had PCR-confirmed SARS-CoV-2 infection between March and December 2020. The protocol was immunoSEQ multiplex PCR, while the TCRdb copy is restricted to in-frame clones and leaves out a portion. This sample yields tens of thousands of clones, of which around 72% are seen a single time; less than 6.5% belongs to the top ten. Which antigens these TCRs recognize remains unknown. The source material was CD4+ T cells from PBMCs cultured with HIV peptides, sampled before COVID-19 vaccination. Subset denoted: HIV-1 Nef peptide pool negative control/reference culture. These receptors were obtained from a human donor who had a prior SARS-CoV-2 infection.

This chain uses TRBV7-3 with TRBJ2-1; 7 positions agree with TRBD2. J gave up 2 bases and V 4 bases, and 8 bases lay outside the gene matches. The CDR3 is 16 residues long. Germline CDR1 reads SGHTA; CDR2 reads FQGTGA. CDR3 region: CASSSGLSPAYNEQFF. CDR3 bases: TGTGCCAGCAGCTCGGGACTAAGTCCCGCCTACAATGAGCAGTTCTTC.

The sample holds one count of this clone. The V and J genes are TRBV5-4 and TRBJ2-2; TRBD2 is a possible D gene (6 bases). Trimming cost V 1 base and J 0 bases, with 10 bases left between them. Germline CDR1 SGHNT, CDR2 YYREEE (reference sequence). This CDR3 has 16 amino acids. Here the CDR3 DNA reads TGTGCCAGCAGCTTGTTCGGGGGATCGAACACCGGGGAGCTGTTTTTT. This encodes CASSLFGGSNTGELFF.

The chain is built from TRBV9 and TRBJ2-7; TRBD1 is a possible D gene (6 bases). Germline loops: CDR1 SGDLS, CDR2 YYNGEE. Trimming removed 0 bases from V and 7 bases from J, with 14 bases in between. This CDR3 is 14 amino acids long. CDR3 loop: CASSVALGQGEQYF. The DNA for the CDR3 is TGTGCCAGCAGCGTAGCCTTGGGGCAGGGGGAGCAGTACTTC. Using reference TRBV9 and TRBJ2-7 for the parts outside the CDR3, the full variable domain is DSGVTQTPKHLITATGQRVTLRCSPRSGDLSVYWYQQSLDQGLQFLIQYYNGEERAKGNILERFSAQQFPDLHSELNLSSLELGDSALYFCASSVALGQGEQYFGPGTRLTVT.

The CDR3 sequence: CASSTVTGMNTEAFF. Here the CDR3 DNA reads TGTGCCAGTAGTACGGTGACAGGGATGAACACTGAAGCTTTCTTT. The chain uses TRBV19 and TRBJ1-1, with 7 bases lining up with TRBD1. J gave up 0 bases and V 4 bases, and 5 bases lay outside the gene matches. Germline CDR1 reads LNHDA; CDR2 reads SQIVND (reference sequence). The CDR3 totals 15 residues.

The J gene is TRBJ1-2, the V gene TRBV24-1, with 9 bases that match TRBD1. Germline V gene data show CDR1 as KGHDR and CDR2 as SFDVKD. Germline trimming cut 3 bases from V and 6 bases from J; bases unmatched to any gene: 7. CDR3 length: 15 amino acids. The CDR3 loop is CATSDPGQGYDGYTF. CDR3 nucleotide sequence: TGTGCCACCAGTGATCCGGGACAGGGTTACGATGGCTACACCTTC.

This clone was observed a handful of times. The chain recombines TRBV7-3 with TRBJ2-3; D ambiguous. The V end was cut by 7 bases, the J end by 4 bases, with 9 bases between. Germline V gives CDR1 SGHTA, CDR2 FQGTGA. The CDR3 runs to 12 residues. CDR3 loop: CASNNGADTQYF. The CDR3, as DNA: TGTGCCAGCAACAATGGCGCAGATACGCAGTATTTT.

The rearrangement links TRBV11-3 to TRBJ2-7; 12 bases match TRBD1. The germline V gene encodes CDR1 SGHNT and CDR2 YENEEA. The CDR3 has 15 amino acids. J lost 7 bases, V lost 2 bases, and 6 bases had no gene match. The CDR3 nucleotides read TGTGCCAGCAGCTTATTGGGACAGGGGGCTCGTGAGCAGTACTTC. As protein: CASSLLGQGAREQYF.

This chain joins TRBV4-3 and TRBJ1-4; 9 nucleotides match TRBD1. This CDR3 contains 17 residues. Germline CDR1 reads LGHNA; CDR2 reads YSLEER. With 3 bases clipped from V and 5 bases from J, the junction kept 10 bases outside the gene matches. Written as DNA, the CDR3 is TGCGCCAGCAGCCAGGATGGGGACAGGGTTCCCAATGAAAAACTGTTTTTT. Translation gives CASSQDGDRVPNEKLFF.

This chain links TRBV5-1 with TRBJ2-1; 9 nucleotides line up with TRBD1. V shed 0 bases and J 3 bases; nucleotides not matched to a gene: 1. Germline V CDR1 and CDR2: SGHRS, YFSETQ. This CDR3 has 15 residues. Here the CDR3 reads CASSLGDRVYNEQFF. Here the CDR3 DNA reads TGCGCCAGCAGCTTGGGGGACAGGGTCTACAATGAGCAGTTCTTC.